Detailed here is one T cell receptor (beta chain). This specimen comes from a study of blood T cell repertoires in COVID-19. Looking at the study overall: Acute-phase and convalescent COVID-19 samples originated in the United States, Italy and Spain.

From germline, CDR1 is SEHNR and CDR2 FQNEAQ (reference sequence). The V end lost 2 bases, the J end lost 8 bases, and 16 bases lay between the germline ends. The CDR3 totals 15 residues. Produced via immunoSEQ multiplex PCR; TCRdb's table is partial and in-frame only. The repertoire consists of around 220,000 clones, with around 91% occurring once and the leading ten covering more than 12%. Sequencing was done on a sample of PBMCs or T cells enriched from blood (not recorded which). The source is a man aged 25-40 years who had been exposed to COVID-19. The gene calls are TRBV7-9 and TRBJ1-3, with a tentative D call TRBD1 (5 bases). CDR3 DNA sequence: TGTGCCAGCAGCTTACGCAGGAGCCCGGGGGACACCATATATTTT. Amino acid sequence: CASSLRRSPGDTIYF.